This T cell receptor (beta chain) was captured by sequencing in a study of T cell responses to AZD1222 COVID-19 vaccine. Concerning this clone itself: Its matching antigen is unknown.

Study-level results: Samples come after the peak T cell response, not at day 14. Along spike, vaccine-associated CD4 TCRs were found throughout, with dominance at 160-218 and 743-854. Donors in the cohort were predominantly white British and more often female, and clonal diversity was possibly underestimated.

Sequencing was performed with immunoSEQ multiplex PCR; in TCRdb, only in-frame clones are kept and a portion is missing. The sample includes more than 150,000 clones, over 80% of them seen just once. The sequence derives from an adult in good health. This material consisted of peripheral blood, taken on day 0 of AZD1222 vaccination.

CDR3 in DNA: TGTGCCAGCAGTGTCACAGGGTTCTATGGCTACACCTTC. Protein product: CASSVTGFYGYTF. This chain uses TRBV27 with TRBJ1-2; D is possibly TRBD1 (6 bases). Between the trimmed V and J ends, which lost 5 bases and 4 bases, there was a span of 11 bases. The CDR3 contains 13 residues. CDR1 MNHEY and CDR2 SMNVEV come from the germline V gene (reference sequence).